Below are 19 T cell receptor beta chains sequenced from a single sample in a study of cytomegalovirus exposure and HLA in healthy donors. PCR employed 60 Vbeta and 13 Jbeta primers. This table comes from immunoSEQ multiplex PCR, and its TCRdb copy is limited to in-frame clones, with some not included. The sample yields a few hundred thousand clones, 60% to 80% seen once. Sequenced material: PBMCs. These receptors were taken from a man younger than 35 in good health and CMV-seronegative.

The CDR3 sequence: CASRATGFSGNTIYF. In DNA, the CDR3 is TGTGCCAGCAGAGCAACAGGATTCTCTGGAAACACCATATATTTT. This chain joins TRBV6-5 and TRBJ1-3, with D possibly TRBD1 on 5 matching bases. Trimming cost V 6 bases and J 0 bases, with 12 bases left between them. The length of the CDR3 is 15 residues. Germline V lookup: CDR1 MNHEY, CDR2 SVGAGI.

The rearrangement joins TRBV11-3 to TRBJ2-1; 13 nucleotides match TRBD2. The V and J ends lost 4 bases and 8 bases, in that order; junction bases with no gene match: 5. CDR1 SGHNT and CDR2 YENEEA come from the germline V gene. This CDR3 comprises 15 residues. CDR3 coding DNA: TGTGCCAGCAGCTCACTAGCGGGGGGGCAAGATGAGCAGTTCTTC. Its translation: CASSSLAGGQDEQFF.

V is TRBV27 and J is TRBJ2-5; TRBD1 might be the D (7 bases). This CDR3 contains 15 residues. V lost 2 bases, J lost 4 bases, and 14 bases lay in between. The germline V gene encodes CDR1 MNHEY and CDR2 SMNVEV (reference sequence). The CDR3 loop reads CASSLKGARGETQYF. The DNA for the CDR3 is TGTGCCAGCAGTTTAAAGGGGGCGCGGGGAGAGACCCAGTACTTC.

This rearrangement joins TRBV9 to TRBJ2-1; D possibly corresponds to TRBD2 (5 bases). This CDR3 has 15 amino acids. Deletions cut 0 bases from V and 0 bases from J, with 7 bases between. Germline loops: CDR1 SGDLS, CDR2 YYNGEE. CDR3 loop: CASSVGLASYNEQFF. The CDR3 coding sequence is TGTGCCAGCAGCGTAGGCCTAGCCTCCTACAATGAGCAGTTCTTC.

CDR3 residues: CASSSGSFNEQFF. CDR3 bases: TGTGCCAGCTCTAGCGGGAGTTTCAATGAGCAGTTCTTC. The gene calls are TRBV6-5 and TRBJ2-1; 10 bases match TRBD2. J lost 6 bases, V lost 8 bases, and 4 bases had no gene match. The germline CDR1 and CDR2 sequences are MNHEY and SVGAGI. CDR3 size: 13 residues.

The rearrangement links TRBV6-1 to TRBJ2-1; D is ambiguous. The V gene lost 3 bases and the J gene lost 3 bases, with 15 bases spanning the gap. Germline CDR1 and CDR2: MNHNS and SASEGT. The length of the CDR3 is 16 residues. The CDR3 DNA follows: TGTGCCAGCAGTGACCAGACACCCTTCGACTACAATGAGCAGTTCTTC. Translation: CASSDQTPFDYNEQFF.

This rearrangement joins TRBV30 to TRBJ2-7, with D perhaps TRBD1 (7 bases). V lost 0 bases to trimming and J lost 3 bases, with 15 bases between them. Germline V gene data show CDR1 as GTSNPN and CDR2 as SVGIG (reference sequence). This CDR3 contains 15 residues. In nucleotides, the CDR3 is TGTGCCTGGAGTGTACGCGGCAGGGGGGACTACGAGCAGTACTTC. Protein: CAWSVRGRGDYEQYF.

The chain carries TRBV30 and TRBJ2-2; D gene ambiguous. The CDR3 runs 13 residues. Germline CDR1 and CDR2: GTSNPN and SVGIG (reference sequence). Trimming left V 5 bases short and J 1 base short, with 8 bases between. The CDR3 nucleotides are TGTGCCTGGTTCTACTGGAACACCGGGGAGCTGTTTTTT. It encodes CAWFYWNTGELFF.

The rearrangement uses TRBV18 and TRBJ2-1; tentative D call: TRBD1 (5 bases). Trimming shortened V by 3 bases and J by 6 bases, and 12 bases separated the two germline ends. The germline CDR1 and CDR2 sequences are KGHSH and LQKENI. The CDR3 runs to 14 residues. The CDR3 DNA is TGTGCCAGCTCACCGCAGGCAGGGCCCAATGAGCAGTTCTTC. Its protein product is CASSPQAGPNEQFF.

Comment on this clone: Compared with germline, one end of the junction differs, possibly owing to a read error. The J gene is TRBJ2-7, the V gene TRBV30, with 10 bases identical to TRBD1. CDR1 and CDR2 from the germline V gene are GTSNPN and SVGIG (reference sequence). This CDR3 is 15 amino acids long. The CDR3 sequence is CAWSGSGTGDYERYF. CDR3 sequence (DNA): TGTGCCTGGAGTGGTTCCGGGACAGGGGACTACGAGCGGTACTTC.

This clone was seen only once. This chain uses TRBV18 with TRBJ2-2, with 9 bases fitting TRBD1. V was clipped by 3 bases and J by 5 bases; unmatched bases: 4. The CDR3 totals 15 residues. Germline V CDR1 and CDR2: KGHSH, LQKENI. The CDR3 region is CASSPPGQGTGELFF. The CDR3 region has the DNA TGTGCCAGCTCACCTCCGGGACAGGGAACCGGGGAGCTGTTTTTT.

This chain uses TRBV7-2 with TRBJ2-2, with TRBD2 identical over 8 bases. Germline values: CDR1 SGHTA, CDR2 FQGNSA. V shed 4 bases, J shed 2 bases, and the junction held 9 bases outside the gene matches. The CDR3 has 17 residues. Written as DNA, the CDR3 is TGTGCCAGCAGCTCCGAGGGGGGACTAGTCAACACCGGGGAGCTGTTTTTT. Residues: CASSSEGGLVNTGELFF.

The genes are TRBV4-2 and TRBJ2-5; TRBD2 matches 11 bases. Trimming removed 2 bases from V and 1 base from J; junction bases left unmatched: 6. The germline CDR1 and CDR2 sequences are LGHNA and YNFKEQ. The CDR3 is 17 amino acids. This chain's CDR3 is CASSQSSSGGSQETQYF. The CDR3 coding sequence is TGTGCCAGCAGCCAATCATCTAGCGGGGGGTCCCAAGAGACCCAGTACTTC.

V is TRBV27 and J is TRBJ2-1, with D unresolved. The germline CDR1 and CDR2 sequences are MNHEY and SMNVEV (reference sequence). V lost 2 bases and J lost 4, with 6 bases in between. This CDR3 comprises 13 residues. The CDR3 bases are TGTGCCAGCAGTTTACCCCCATACAATGAGCAGTTCTTC. The encoded protein is CASSLPPYNEQFF.

The chain combines TRBV19 with TRBJ2-5; the match to TRBD2 covers 7 bases. J lost 0 bases, V lost 7 bases, and 11 bases had no gene match. This CDR3 has 16 amino acids. CDR1 is LNHDA, CDR2 SQIVND, per germline (reference sequence). CDR3 nucleotide sequence: TGTGCCAGTACCCCTGAAGGGGAGGGAAACCAAGAGACCCAGTACTTC. Protein: CASTPEGEGNQETQYF.

CDR3 in DNA: TGTGCTAGTGGTTCCGGACAGGGAGCCGGTTCACCCCTCCACTTT. This codes for CASGSGQGAGSPLHF. The V and J genes are TRBV12-5 and TRBJ1-6; 8 bases are a match to TRBD1. The CDR3 loop spans 15 amino acids. V shed 4 bases, J shed 9 bases, and the junction held 8 bases outside the gene matches. The germline CDR1 and CDR2 sequences are LGHNT and FRNRAP.

This chain connects TRBV19 to TRBJ2-1, with a possible D match to TRBD2 (5 bases). Trimming removed 4 bases from V and 13 bases from J, with 17 bases in between. In germline, CDR1 is LNHDA, CDR2 SQIVND (reference sequence). The CDR3 consists of 13 residues. CDR3 coding DNA: TGTGCCAGTAGTACCCCCTCACTAGAATCCCAGTTCTTC. The encoded protein is CASSTPSLESQFF.

The chain couples TRBV7-6 to TRBJ1-5, with D maybe TRBD1 (5 bases). Trimming left V 2 bases short and J 5 bases short, with 19 bases between. Germline-derived CDR1 and CDR2 are SGHVS and FNYEAQ. The CDR3 is 17 amino acids. The CDR3 DNA reads TGTGCCAGCAGCTTATTTCCCCCAGGGAACCTCTATCAGCCCCAGCATTTT. Its protein product is CASSLFPPGNLYQPQHF.

This clone occurred once. The genes are TRBV5-1 and TRBJ2-5; 8 nucleotides align to TRBD1. The germline V gene encodes CDR1 SGHRS and CDR2 YFSETQ. The J segment lost 5 bases and the V segment lost 1 base, leaving 7 bases of the junction unmatched. The CDR3 is made up of 15 amino acids. CDR3 DNA sequence: TGCGCCAGCAGCTTGACCAGGGGGCTAGGTGAGACCCAGTACTTC. Translation gives CASSLTRGLGETQYF.